The T cell receptor beta chain described here comes from a study of tumor-infiltrating lymphocytes in oesophageal squamous cell carcinoma. MiXCR, run by TCRdb on the PCR reads, gives a single entry per CDR3 protein. The table shows about 15,000 distinct CDR3 sequences, with around 50% occurring only once. Looked up from germline, CDR1 is SGHVS and CDR2 is FQNEAQ. Losses at the gene ends were 4 bases for V and 5 bases for J; bases not matched to a gene: 7. CDR3 size: 16 residues. V is TRBV7-8 and J is TRBJ2-5; TRBD2 aligns across 13 bases. Sequencing was carried out using esophageal tumor tissue. This clonotype was sampled from a male donor with esophageal squamous cell carcinoma. In DNA form, the CDR3 reads TGTGCCAGCAGCTCGCCGGGACTAGCGGGGAGGGAGACCCAGTACTTC. Translated, it gives CASSSPGLAGRETQYF. Full variable domain (remainder filled in from reference TRBV7-8 and TRBJ2-5): GAGVSQSPRYKVAKRGQDVALRCDPISGHVSLFWYQQALGQGPEFLTYFQNEAQLDKSGLPSDRFFAERPEGSVSTLKIQRTQQEDSAVYLCASSSPGLAGRETQYFGPGTRLLVL.